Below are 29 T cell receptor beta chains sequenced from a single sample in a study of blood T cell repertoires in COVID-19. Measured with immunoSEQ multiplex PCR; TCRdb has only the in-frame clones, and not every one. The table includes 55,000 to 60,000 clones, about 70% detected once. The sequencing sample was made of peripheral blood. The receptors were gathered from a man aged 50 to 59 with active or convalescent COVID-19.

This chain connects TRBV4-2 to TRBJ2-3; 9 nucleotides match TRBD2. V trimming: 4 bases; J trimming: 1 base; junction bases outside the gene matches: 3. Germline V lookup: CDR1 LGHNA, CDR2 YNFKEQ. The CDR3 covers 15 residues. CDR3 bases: TGTGCCAGCAGCCGCGAGCGGGGGGGCACAGATACGCAGTATTTT. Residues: CASSRERGGTDTQYF.

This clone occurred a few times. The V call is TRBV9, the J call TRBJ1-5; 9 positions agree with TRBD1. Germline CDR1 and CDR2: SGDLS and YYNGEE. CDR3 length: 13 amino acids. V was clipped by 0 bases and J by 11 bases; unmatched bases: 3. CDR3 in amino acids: CASSVDGDRAQHF. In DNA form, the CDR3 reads TGTGCCAGCAGCGTAGACGGGGACAGGGCCCAGCATTTT.

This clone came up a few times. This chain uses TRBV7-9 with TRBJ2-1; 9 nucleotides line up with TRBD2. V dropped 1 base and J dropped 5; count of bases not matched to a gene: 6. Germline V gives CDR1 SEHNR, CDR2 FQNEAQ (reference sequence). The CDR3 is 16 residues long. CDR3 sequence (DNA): TGTGCCAGCAGCTTAGTGGGACTAGCCTACCACAATGAGCAGTTCTTC. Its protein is CASSLVGLAYHNEQFF.

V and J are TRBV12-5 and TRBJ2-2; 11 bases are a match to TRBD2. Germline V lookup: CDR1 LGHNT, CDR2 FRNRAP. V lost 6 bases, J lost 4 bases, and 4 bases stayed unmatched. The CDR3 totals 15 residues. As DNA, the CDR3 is TGTGCTAGTGGGACCGGGACTAGCGGCACCGGGGAGCTGTTTTTT. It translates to CASGTGTSGTGELFF.

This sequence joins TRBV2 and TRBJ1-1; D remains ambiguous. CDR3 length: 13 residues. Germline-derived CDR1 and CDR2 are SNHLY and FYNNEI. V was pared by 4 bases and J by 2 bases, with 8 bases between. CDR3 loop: CASSVTQNTEAFF. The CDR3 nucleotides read TGTGCCAGCAGTGTAACACAAAACACTGAAGCTTTCTTT.

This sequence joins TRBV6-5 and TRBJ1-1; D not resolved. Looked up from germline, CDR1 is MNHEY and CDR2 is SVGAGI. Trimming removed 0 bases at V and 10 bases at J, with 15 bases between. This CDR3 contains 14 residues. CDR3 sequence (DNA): TGTGCCAGCAGTTACTCGATTGCGGGGAGGAGAGCTTTCTTT. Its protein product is CASSYSIAGRRAFF.

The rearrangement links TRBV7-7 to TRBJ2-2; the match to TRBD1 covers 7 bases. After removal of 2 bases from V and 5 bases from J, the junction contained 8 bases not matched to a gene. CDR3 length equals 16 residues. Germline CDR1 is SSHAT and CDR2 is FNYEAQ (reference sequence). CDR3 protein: CASSLRSPGQTGELFF. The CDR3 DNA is TGTGCCAGCAGCTTACGCTCTCCGGGACAGACCGGGGAGCTGTTTTTT.

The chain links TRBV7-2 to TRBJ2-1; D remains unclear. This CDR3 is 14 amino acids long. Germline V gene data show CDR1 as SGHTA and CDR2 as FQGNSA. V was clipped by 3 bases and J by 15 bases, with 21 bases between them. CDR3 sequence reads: CASSFDATGRSRFF. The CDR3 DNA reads TGTGCCAGCAGCTTTGATGCCACGGGTCGATCACGGTTCTTC.

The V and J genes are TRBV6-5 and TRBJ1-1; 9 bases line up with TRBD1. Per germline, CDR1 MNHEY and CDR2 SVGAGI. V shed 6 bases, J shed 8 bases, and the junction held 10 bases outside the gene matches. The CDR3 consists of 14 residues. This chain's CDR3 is CASSALQGALEAFF. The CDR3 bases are TGTGCCAGCAGCGCTTTACAGGGGGCTTTGGAAGCTTTCTTT.

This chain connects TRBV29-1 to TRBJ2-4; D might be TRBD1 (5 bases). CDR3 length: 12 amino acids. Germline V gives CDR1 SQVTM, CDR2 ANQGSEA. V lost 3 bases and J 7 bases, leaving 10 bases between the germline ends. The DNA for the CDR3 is TGCAGCGTTGATGGGGCAGGGAACATTCAGTACTTC. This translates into CSVDGAGNIQYF.

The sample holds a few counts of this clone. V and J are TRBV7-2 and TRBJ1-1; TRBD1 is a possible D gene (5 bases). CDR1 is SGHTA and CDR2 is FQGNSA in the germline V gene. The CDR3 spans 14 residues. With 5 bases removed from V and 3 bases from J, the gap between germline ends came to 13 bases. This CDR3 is CASSPAWGDTEAFF. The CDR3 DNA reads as TGTGCCAGCAGCCCAGCGTGGGGGGACACTGAAGCTTTCTTT.

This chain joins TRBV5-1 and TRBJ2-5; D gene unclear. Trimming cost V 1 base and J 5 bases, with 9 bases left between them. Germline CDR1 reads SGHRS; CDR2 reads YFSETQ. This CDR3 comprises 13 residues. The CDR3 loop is CASSLPPAETQYF. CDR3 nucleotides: TGCGCCAGCAGCTTGCCCCCAGCGGAGACCCAGTACTTC.

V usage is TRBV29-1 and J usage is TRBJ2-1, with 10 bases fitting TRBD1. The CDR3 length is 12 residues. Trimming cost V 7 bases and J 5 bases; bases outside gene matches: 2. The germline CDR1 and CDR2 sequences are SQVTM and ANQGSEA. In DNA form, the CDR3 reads TGCAGCGGTGGGACAGGGGACAATGAGCAGTTCTTC. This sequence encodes CSGGTGDNEQFF.

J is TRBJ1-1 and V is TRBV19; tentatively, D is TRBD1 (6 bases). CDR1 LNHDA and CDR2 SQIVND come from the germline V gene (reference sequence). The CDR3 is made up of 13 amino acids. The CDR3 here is CPPQGGEGGGAFF. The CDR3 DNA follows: TGTCCCCCCCAAGGGGGGGAGGGGGGGGGAGCTTTCTTT.

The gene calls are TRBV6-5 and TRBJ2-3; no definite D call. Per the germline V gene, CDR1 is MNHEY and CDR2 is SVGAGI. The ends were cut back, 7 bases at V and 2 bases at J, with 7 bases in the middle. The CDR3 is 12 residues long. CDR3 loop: CASNGPTDTQYF. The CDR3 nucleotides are TGTGCCAGCAATGGGCCCACAGATACGCAGTATTTT.

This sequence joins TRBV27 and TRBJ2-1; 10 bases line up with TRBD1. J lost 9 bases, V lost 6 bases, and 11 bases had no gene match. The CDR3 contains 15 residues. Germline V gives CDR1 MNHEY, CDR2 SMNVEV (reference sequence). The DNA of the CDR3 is TGTGCCAGCAGAACACGGGACAGGGGATCATTTGAGCAGTTCTTC. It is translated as CASRTRDRGSFEQFF.

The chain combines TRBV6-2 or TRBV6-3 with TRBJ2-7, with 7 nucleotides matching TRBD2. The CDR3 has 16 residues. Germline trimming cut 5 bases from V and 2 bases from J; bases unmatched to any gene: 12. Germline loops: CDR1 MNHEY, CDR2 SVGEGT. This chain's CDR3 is CASSPRLGAGAYEQYF. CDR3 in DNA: TGTGCCAGCAGTCCACGCCTTGGGGCGGGGGCCTACGAGCAGTACTTC.

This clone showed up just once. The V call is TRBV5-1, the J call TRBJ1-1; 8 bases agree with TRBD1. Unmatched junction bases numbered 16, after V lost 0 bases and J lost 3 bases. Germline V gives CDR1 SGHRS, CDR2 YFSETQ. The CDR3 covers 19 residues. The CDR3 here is CASSLEGRDRTTWDTEAFF. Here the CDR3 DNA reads TGCGCCAGCAGCTTGGAGGGTAGGGACAGGACTACTTGGGACACTGAAGCTTTCTTT.

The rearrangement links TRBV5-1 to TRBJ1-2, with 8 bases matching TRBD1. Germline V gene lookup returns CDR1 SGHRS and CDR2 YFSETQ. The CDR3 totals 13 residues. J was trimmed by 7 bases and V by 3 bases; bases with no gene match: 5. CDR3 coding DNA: TGCGCCAGCAGCTCAGGACAGGGTGCTGGCTACACCTTC. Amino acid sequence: CASSSGQGAGYTF.

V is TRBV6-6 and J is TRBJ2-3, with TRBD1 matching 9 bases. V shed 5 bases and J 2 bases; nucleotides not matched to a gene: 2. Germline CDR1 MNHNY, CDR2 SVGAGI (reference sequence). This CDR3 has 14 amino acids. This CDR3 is CASSRDRDTDTQYF. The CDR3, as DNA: TGTGCCAGCAGTAGGGACAGGGACACAGATACGCAGTATTTT.

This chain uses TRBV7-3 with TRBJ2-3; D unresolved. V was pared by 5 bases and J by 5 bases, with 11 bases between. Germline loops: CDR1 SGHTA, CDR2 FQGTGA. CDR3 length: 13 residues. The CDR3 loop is CASSALSLDTQYF. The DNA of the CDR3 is TGTGCCAGCAGCGCCCTTAGTCTAGATACGCAGTATTTT.

The CDR3: CASSSHSGRALNEQFF. In DNA, the CDR3 is TGTGCCAGCAGTTCTCATAGCGGGAGGGCCCTCAATGAGCAGTTCTTC. V and J are TRBV27 and TRBJ2-1; 11 bases line up with TRBD2. Looked up from germline, CDR1 is MNHEY and CDR2 is SMNVEV (reference sequence). V lost 4 bases to trimming and J lost 6 bases; unmatched junction nucleotides: 8. This CDR3 region has 16 residues.

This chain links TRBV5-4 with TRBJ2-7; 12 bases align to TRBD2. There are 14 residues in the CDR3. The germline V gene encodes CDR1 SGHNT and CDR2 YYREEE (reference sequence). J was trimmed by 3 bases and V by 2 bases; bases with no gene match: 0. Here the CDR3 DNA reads TGTGCCAGCAGCTTACTAGCGGGGGGCTACGAGCAGTACTTC. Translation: CASSLLAGGYEQYF.

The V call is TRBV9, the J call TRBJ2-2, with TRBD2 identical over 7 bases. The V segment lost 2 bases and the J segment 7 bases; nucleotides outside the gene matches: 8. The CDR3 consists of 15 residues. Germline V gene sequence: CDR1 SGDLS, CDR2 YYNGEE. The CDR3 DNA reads TGTGCCAGCAGCGTTGTTAGCGGGTTCGGCGGGGAGCTGTTTTTT. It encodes CASSVVSGFGGELFF.

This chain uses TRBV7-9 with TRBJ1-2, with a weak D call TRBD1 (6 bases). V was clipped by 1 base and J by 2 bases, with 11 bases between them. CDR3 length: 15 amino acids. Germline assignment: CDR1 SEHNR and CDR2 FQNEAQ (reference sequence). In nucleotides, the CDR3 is TGTGCCAGCAGCTTAGAGGGGGTTCACAACTATGGCTACACCTTC. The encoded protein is CASSLEGVHNYGYTF.

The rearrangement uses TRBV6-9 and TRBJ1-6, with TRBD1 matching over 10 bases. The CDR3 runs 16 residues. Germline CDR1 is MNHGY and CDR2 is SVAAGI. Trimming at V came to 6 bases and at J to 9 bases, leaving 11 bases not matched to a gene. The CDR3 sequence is CASSLPGQGFRSPLHF. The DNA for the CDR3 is TGTGCCAGCAGCTTACCGGGACAGGGGTTTCGTTCACCCCTCCACTTT.

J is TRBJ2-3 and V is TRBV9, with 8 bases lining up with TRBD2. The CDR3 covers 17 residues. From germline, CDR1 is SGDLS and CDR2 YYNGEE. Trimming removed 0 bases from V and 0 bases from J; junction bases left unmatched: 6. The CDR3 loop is CASSVGGSGASTDTQYF. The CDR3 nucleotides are TGTGCCAGCAGCGTAGGGGGTAGCGGGGCTAGCACAGATACGCAGTATTTT.

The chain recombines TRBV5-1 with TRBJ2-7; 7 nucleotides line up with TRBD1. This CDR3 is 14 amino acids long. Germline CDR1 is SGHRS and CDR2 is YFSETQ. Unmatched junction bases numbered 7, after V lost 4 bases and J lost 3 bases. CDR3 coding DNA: TGCGCCAGCAGCCCACAAGGGGGCCTCTACGAGCAGTACTTC. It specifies CASSPQGGLYEQYF.

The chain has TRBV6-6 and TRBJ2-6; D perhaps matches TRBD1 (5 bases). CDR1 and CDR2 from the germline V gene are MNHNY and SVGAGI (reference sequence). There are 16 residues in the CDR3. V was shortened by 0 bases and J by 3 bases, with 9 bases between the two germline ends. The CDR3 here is CASSYSQGYGANVLTF. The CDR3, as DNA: TGTGCCAGCAGTTACTCGCAGGGCTATGGGGCCAACGTCCTGACTTTC.